One sample yielded the 9 T cell receptor beta chains listed below, sequenced in a study of beta chain features in type 1 diabetes (dated by TCRdb to 2016 to 2018). Receptor amplification or capture employed the immunoSEQ multiplex PCR assay. The High Capacity cDNA Reverse Transcription Kit was used to reverse transcribe all of the isolated RNA, meaning that expressed TCRB transcripts were what got sequenced. This is the immuneACCESS table as TCRdb keeps it, with only in-frame sequences that have V and J called. A part of the clones is gone; compared with another copy, unresolved V genes explain less than half, and the rest is unexplained. The sample includes about half a million clones, with over 10% observed a single time. The ten largest clones capture about 0.045% of the sample. The sequencing input was naive CD4+ T cells from blood. Explained via the paper, the cell subset or site label denotes: true naive CD4+ T cells. These receptors were taken from a woman under 30 in good health.

This clone was detected only a few times. The gene calls are TRBV9 and TRBJ2-3, with 7 bases that match TRBD2. V was clipped by 2 bases and J by 6 bases; unmatched bases: 6. The CDR3 totals 14 residues. From germline, CDR1 is SGDLS and CDR2 YYNGEE. As DNA, the CDR3 is TGTGCCAGCAGCGTCGGACTAGGCTCCGATACGCAGTATTTT. This encodes CASSVGLGSDTQYF.

This clone has a handful of counts. Other DNA sequences in the sample encode the same CDR3. The chain combines TRBV29-1 with TRBJ2-1; D not certain. Germline loops: CDR1 SQVTM, CDR2 ANQGSEA. CDR3 size: 13 residues. Trimming took off 4 bases at V and 0 bases at J, with 7 bases between the two ends. This CDR3 is CSVAGSSYNEQFF. The CDR3 nucleotides read TGCAGCGTTGCAGGAAGCTCCTACAATGAGCAGTTCTTC.

V usage is TRBV2 and J usage is TRBJ2-2; D is uncertain. CDR1 SNHLY and CDR2 FYNNEI come from the germline V gene. This CDR3 contains 16 residues. The ends were cut back, 4 bases at V and 3 bases at J, with 15 bases in the middle. CDR3 amino acids: CASSASGSKDTGELFF. CDR3 coding DNA: TGTGCCAGCAGTGCGTCGGGCTCCAAGGACACCGGGGAGCTGTTTTTT.

The V gene is TRBV5-6, the J gene TRBJ1-2; D is uncertain. The CDR3 has 12 amino acids. V lost 6 bases and J 4 bases, leaving 10 bases between the germline ends. CDR1 is SGHDT, CDR2 YYEEEE, per germline. As DNA, the CDR3 is TGTGCCAGCAACCTTCGTCCCTATGGCTACACCTTC. Protein product: CASNLRPYGYTF.

This clone turned up a few times. The chain recombines TRBV7-2 with TRBJ1-5; tentatively, D is TRBD1 (5 bases). The CDR3 runs 14 residues. Germline lookup yields CDR1 SGHTA and CDR2 FQGNSA. Trimming took 5 bases from V and 5 from J, leaving 13 bases between them. CDR3 DNA sequence: TGTGCCAGCAGCCCGGTGAGGGGCGATCAGCCCCAGCATTTT. Its translation: CASSPVRGDQPQHF.

This clone was seen only a few times. CDR3 coding DNA: TGCGCCAGCAGCTTGGAGGGACAGGGTACCGGGGAGCTGTTTTTT. Its translation is CASSLEGQGTGELFF. The rearrangement links TRBV5-1 to TRBJ2-2; 9 bases are a match to TRBD1. V trimming: 0 bases; J trimming: 5 bases; junction bases outside the gene matches: 2. The CDR3 runs to 15 residues. The germline V gene encodes CDR1 SGHRS and CDR2 YFSETQ.

This clone was recorded a few times. V gene TRBV6-4 combines with J gene TRBJ2-1; the D is unclear. The CDR3 has 13 residues. V gave up 4 bases and J gave up 9 bases, with 13 bases separating them. Germline CDR1 and CDR2: MRHNA and SNTAGT. The CDR3 nucleotides read TGTGCCAGCAGTGGGTTTCGGGCTAGTGAGCAGTTCTTC. As protein: CASSGFRASEQFF.

The chain recombines TRBV6-4 with TRBJ1-6; D is undetermined. Germline V gene data show CDR1 as MRHNA and CDR2 as SNTAGT. The CDR3 has 13 residues. Trimming shortened V by 3 bases and J by 9 bases, and 9 bases separated the two germline ends. The chain's CDR3 is CASSESPLSPLHF. Here the CDR3 DNA reads TGTGCCAGCAGTGAAAGCCCTCTTTCACCCCTCCACTTT.

This clone was observed a few times. The chain couples TRBV29-1 to TRBJ2-7; either TRBD1 or TRBD2 may supply D (7 bases each). Between the trimmed V and J ends, which lost 4 bases and 4 bases, there was a span of 11 bases. Germline CDR1 and CDR2: SQVTM and ANQGSEA. The CDR3 totals 12 residues. The chain's CDR3 is CSVARGGYEQYF. CDR3 bases: TGCAGCGTTGCCAGGGGGGGGTACGAGCAGTACTTC.